This T cell receptor beta chain was found in a study of shared clonotypes between healthy human individuals. Study outcomes and limitations: The generation probabilities recorded for non-shared clonotypes fell below those of clonotypes shared by all four donors.

Profiling relied on immunoSEQ multiplex PCR, and the TCRdb table lists in-frame clones only, not all of them. The sample has hundreds of thousands of clones, around 73% seen once; the top ten hold around 2%. The donor cohort consisted entirely of Caucasian adults residing in Nashville, Tennessee. Worth noting for this clone: Antigen: not known. This CDR3 is also generated by other DNA sequences in the sample.

The germline V gene encodes CDR1 MNHNS and CDR2 SASEGT. V was cut by 1 base and J by 2 bases, with 9 bases left in between. This CDR3 is 15 amino acids long. The clonotype was recovered from a woman in her thirties in good health. Sequenced input: memory CD4+ T cells sorted from blood. Subset in this sample: CD45RA-negative fraction. This chain joins TRBV6-1 and TRBJ1-5; the D is unclear. In nucleotides, the CDR3 is TGTGCCAGCAGTGAAGGGGCCGGGGGCAATCAGCCCCAGCATTTT. Its translation: CASSEGAGGNQPQHF.